The present entry profiles one T cell receptor beta chain with its context. Its antigen is currently unknown. CDR1 is LNHNV, CDR2 YYDKDF, per germline (reference sequence). V lost 0 bases to trimming and J lost 1 base, with 13 bases between them. This CDR3 spans 18 amino acids. These data are taken from a study of T cell repertoires in cytomegalovirus infection. Study overall: Evidence of both CMV infection and a matching HLA type came from public TCR beta signatures.

General study results and limits: Dominant in the ex vivo response were TCR beta clonotypes restricted by HLA-C and specific for CMV.

TCRdb itself ran the reads through MiXCR, one entry per CDR3 protein. Altogether roughly 80,000 distinct CDR3 sequences are present, roughly a quarter being singletons, with the ten largest covering roughly 50%. This receptor was obtained from a human donor in good health (CMV status not recorded). Some clones in this sample may be carry-over from other donors' samples. This rearrangement joins TRBV15 to TRBJ2-6, with D possibly TRBD1 on 6 matching bases. The sequences come from CD8+ T cells from cultured PBMCs, collected from culture after CMV antigen stimulation. The DNA of the CDR3 is TGTGCCACCAGCAGAGATTCCAGGGGCCCTTCTGGGGCCAACGTCCTGACTTTC. It translates to CATSRDSRGPSGANVLTF.